The sequence of this T cell receptor (beta chain) was determined in a study of T cell repertoires in cytomegalovirus infection. Background on the study: Shared public TCR beta signatures pointed to both CMV infection and a matching HLA type.

General observations from the study: Totalled public TCR beta family frequency picked out people who carried CMV plus the relevant HLA. In two of eight donors, the top clonotype was HLA-C-restricted CMV-specific.

Using its own MiXCR run on the reads, TCRdb lists one record per CDR3 protein. The sample lists about 160,000 distinct CDR3 sequences, under 20% occurring once. This clonotype has a handful of counts. Its specificity is unknown. The sequenced sample consisted of CD8+ T cells from PBMCs. This sequence was found in a human donor in good health (CMV status not recorded). Some clones in this sample may be carry-over from other donors' samples.

The CDR3, as DNA: TGTGCCAGCAGTTCCGGGACAACGGCCTACGAGCAGTACTTC. Its protein is CASSSGTTAYEQYF. The chain joins TRBV28 to TRBJ2-7, with D tentatively TRBD1 (6 bases). CDR1 is MDHEN and CDR2 is SYDVKM in the germline V gene. V dropped 4 bases and J dropped 2 bases, with 12 bases sitting between them. The CDR3 covers 14 residues.